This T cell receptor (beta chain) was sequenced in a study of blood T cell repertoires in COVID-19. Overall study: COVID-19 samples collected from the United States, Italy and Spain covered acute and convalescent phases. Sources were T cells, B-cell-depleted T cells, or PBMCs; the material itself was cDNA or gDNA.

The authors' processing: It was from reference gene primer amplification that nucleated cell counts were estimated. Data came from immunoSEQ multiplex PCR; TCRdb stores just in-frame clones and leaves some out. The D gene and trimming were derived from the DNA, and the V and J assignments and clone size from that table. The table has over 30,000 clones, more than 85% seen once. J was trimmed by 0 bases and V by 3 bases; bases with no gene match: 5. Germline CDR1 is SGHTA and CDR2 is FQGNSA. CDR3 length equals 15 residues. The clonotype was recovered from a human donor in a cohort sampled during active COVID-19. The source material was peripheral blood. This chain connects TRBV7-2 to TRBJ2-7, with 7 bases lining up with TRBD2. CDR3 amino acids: CASSFGSGTSYEQYF. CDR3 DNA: TGTGCCAGCAGCTTCGGCAGCGGGACCTCCTACGAGCAGTACTTC.